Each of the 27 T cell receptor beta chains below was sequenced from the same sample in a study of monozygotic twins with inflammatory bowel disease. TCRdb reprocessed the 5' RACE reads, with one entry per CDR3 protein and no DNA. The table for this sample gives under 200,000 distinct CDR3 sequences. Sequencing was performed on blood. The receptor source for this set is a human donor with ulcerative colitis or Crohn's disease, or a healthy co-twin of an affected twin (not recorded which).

The CDR3 loop is CATSDLFPGLAGEEQFF. The chain uses TRBV24-1 and TRBJ2-1; the TCRdb call, TRBD2, lacks DNA for checking. This CDR3 has 17 residues. Germline CDR1 is KGHDR and CDR2 is SFDVKD.

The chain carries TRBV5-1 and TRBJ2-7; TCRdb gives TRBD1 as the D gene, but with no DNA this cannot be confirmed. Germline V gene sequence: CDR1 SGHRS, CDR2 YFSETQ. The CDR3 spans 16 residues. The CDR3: CASRPLGGRGPYEQYF. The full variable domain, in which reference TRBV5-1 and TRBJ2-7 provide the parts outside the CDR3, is KAGVTQTPRYLIKTRGQQVTLSCSPISGHRSVSWYQQTPGQGLQFLFEYFSETQRNKGNFPGRFSGRQFSNSRSEMNVSTLELGDSALYLCASRPLGGRGPYEQYFGPGTRLTVT.

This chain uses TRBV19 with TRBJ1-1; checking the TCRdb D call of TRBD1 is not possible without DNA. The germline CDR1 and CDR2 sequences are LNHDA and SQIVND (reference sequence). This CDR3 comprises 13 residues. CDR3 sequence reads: CVGDRVEEAEAFF. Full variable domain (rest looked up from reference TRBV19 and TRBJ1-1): DGGITQSPKYLFRKEGQNVTLSCEQNLNHDAMYWYRQDPGQGLRLIYYSQIVNDFQKGDIAEGYSVSREKKESFPLTVTSAQKNPTAFYLCVGDRVEEAEAFFGQGTRLTVV.

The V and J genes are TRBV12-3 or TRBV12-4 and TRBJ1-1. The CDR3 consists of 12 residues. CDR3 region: CAVRGMNTEAFF.

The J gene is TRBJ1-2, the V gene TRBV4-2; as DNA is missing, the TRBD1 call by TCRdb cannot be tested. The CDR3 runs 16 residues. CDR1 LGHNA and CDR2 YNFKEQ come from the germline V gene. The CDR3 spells CASSQGGSGQGDGYTF.

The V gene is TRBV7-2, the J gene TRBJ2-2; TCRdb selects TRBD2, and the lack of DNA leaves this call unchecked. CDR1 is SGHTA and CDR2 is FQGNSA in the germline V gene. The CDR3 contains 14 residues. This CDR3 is CASSLGGLGGELFF. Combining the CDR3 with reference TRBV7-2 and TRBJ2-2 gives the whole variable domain GAGVSQSPSNKVTEKGKDVELRCDPISGHTALYWYRQSLGQGLEFLIYFQGNSAPDKSGLPSDRFSAERTGGSVSTLTIQRTQQEDSAVYLCASSLGGLGGELFFGEGSRLTVL.

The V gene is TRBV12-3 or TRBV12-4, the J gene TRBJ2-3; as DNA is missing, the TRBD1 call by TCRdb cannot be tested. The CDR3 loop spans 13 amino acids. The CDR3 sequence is CASSSDRGDTQYF.

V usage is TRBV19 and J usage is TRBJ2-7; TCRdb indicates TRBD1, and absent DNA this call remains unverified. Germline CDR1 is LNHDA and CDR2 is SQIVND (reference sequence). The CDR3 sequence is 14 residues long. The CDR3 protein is CASSQQGGTGEQYF.

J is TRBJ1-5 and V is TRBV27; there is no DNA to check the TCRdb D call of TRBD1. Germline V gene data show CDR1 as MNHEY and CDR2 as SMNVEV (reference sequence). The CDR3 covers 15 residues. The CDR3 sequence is CASSFRQGGLWPQHF.

CDR3 in amino acids: CATSDPGGLTDTQYF. The chain employs TRBV24-1 and TRBJ2-3; the TCRdb D gene call, TRBD2, has no DNA to confirm it. The CDR3 consists of 15 residues. Germline values: CDR1 KGHDR, CDR2 SFDVKD.

The CDR3 sequence: CASSLGMNTEAFF. The genes are TRBV5-1 and TRBJ1-1. CDR1 and CDR2 from the germline V gene are SGHRS and YFSETQ. This CDR3 comprises 13 residues.

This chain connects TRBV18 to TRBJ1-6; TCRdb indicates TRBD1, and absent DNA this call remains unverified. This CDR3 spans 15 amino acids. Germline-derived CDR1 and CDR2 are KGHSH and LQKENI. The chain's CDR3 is CASSLARDREPPLHF.

The CDR3 loop is CASSSRTPWDEQFF. The genes are TRBV11-2 and TRBJ2-1; TCRdb's D gene call, TRBD2, goes unchecked for lack of DNA. Germline assignment: CDR1 SGHAT and CDR2 FQNNGV. The CDR3 has 14 amino acids. The whole variable domain, remainder taken from reference TRBV11-2 and TRBJ2-1, is EAGVAQSPRYKIIEKRQSVAFWCNPISGHATLYWYQQILGQGPKLLIQFQNNGVVDDSQLPKDRFSAERLKGVDSTLKIQPAKLEDSAVYLCASSSRTPWDEQFFGPGTRLTVL.

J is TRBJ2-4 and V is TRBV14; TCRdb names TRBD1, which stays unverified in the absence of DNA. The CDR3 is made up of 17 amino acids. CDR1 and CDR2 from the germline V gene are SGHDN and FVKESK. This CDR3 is CASSQVPTVLSENIQYF.

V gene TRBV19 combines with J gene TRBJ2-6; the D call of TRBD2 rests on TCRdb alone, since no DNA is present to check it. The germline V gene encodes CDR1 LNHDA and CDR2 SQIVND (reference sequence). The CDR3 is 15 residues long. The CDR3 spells CASSPRGSGANVLTF.

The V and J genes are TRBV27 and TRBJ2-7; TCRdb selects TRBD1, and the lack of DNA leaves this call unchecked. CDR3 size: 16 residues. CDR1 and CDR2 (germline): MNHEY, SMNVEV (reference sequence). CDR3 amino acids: CASSLHTRTGAYEQYF.

The CDR3 spells CSARDRRTGDQETQYF. The V gene is TRBV20-1, the J gene TRBJ2-5; TCRdb's D call, TRBD1, is unchecked because there is no DNA. The length of the CDR3 is 16 residues. The germline V gene encodes CDR1 DFQATT and CDR2 SNEGSKA (reference sequence).

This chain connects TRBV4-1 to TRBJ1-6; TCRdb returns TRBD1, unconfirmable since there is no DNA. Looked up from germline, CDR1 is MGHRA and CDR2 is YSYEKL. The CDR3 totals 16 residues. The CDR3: CASSQEGQGRKSPLHF.

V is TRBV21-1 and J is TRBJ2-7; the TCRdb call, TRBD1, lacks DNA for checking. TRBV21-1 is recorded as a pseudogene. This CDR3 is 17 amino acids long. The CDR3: CASSKKGNRGRPYEQYF.

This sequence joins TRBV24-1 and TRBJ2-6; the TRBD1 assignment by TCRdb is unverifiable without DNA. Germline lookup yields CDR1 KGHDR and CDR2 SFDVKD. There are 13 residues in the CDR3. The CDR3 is CATRGPGANVLTF.

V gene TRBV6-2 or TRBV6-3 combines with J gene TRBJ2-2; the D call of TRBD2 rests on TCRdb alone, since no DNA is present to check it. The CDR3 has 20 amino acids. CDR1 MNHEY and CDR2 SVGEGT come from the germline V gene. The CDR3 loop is CASSYPRSPAGGFGTGELFF.

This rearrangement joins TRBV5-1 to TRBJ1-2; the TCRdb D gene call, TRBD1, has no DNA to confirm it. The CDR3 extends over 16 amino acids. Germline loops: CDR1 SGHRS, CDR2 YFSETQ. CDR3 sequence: CASSPKTGQGVYGYTF.

CDR3 amino acids: CASSTTPTDTQYF. V usage is TRBV9 and J usage is TRBJ2-3. The CDR3 consists of 13 residues. CDR1 is SGDLS and CDR2 is YYNGEE in the germline V gene. The whole variable domain, filled in from reference TRBV9 and TRBJ2-3, reads DSGVTQTPKHLITATGQRVTLRCSPRSGDLSVYWYQQSLDQGLQFLIQYYNGEERAKGNILERFSAQQFPDLHSELNLSSLELGDSALYFCASSTTPTDTQYFGPGTRLTVL.

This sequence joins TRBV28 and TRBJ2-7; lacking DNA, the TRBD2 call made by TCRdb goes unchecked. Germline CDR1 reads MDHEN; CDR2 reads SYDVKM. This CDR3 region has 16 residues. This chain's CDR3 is CASSFSGGPFNYEQYF.

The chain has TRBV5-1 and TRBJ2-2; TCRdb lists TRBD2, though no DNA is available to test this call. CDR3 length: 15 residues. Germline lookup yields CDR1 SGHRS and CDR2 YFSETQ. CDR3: CASSSGLMNTGELFF.

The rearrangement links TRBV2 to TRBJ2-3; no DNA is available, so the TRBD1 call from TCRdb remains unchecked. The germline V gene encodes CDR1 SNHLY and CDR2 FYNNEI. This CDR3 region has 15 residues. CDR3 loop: CASSERQGSTDTQYF.

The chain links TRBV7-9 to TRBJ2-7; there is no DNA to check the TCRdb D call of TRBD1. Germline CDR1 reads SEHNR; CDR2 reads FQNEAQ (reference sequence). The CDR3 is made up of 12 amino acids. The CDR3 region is CASPGRAYEQYF.